The clone carrying this TCR beta chain was counted between two and nine times. Its antigen is unknown. TCRdb reanalysed the reads using MiXCR and keeps one entry per CDR3 protein. The sample shows roughly 180,000 distinct CDR3 sequences, approximately 30% of them seen only once. The data belong to a study of T cell repertoires in cytomegalovirus infection. The study, taken as a whole, reports: Within the response measured ex vivo, HLA-C-restricted CMV-specific TCR beta clonotypes were dominant. Accumulated public TCR beta family frequency recognized individuals carrying CMV together with the relevant HLA.

In germline, CDR1 is SNHLY, CDR2 FYNNEI. CDR3 length equals 16 residues. V lost 3 bases and J lost 4; bases outside the gene matches: 6. This clonotype was obtained from a human donor in good health (CMV status not recorded). Some clones in this sample may be carry-over from other donors' samples. Sequenced: PBMCs. The V call is TRBV2, the J call TRBJ2-5; 12 nucleotides match TRBD1. Here the CDR3 DNA reads TGTGCCAGCAGTGAGGGGACAGGGGGCAAGCGAGAGACCCAGTACTTC. The encoded protein is CASSEGTGGKRETQYF.